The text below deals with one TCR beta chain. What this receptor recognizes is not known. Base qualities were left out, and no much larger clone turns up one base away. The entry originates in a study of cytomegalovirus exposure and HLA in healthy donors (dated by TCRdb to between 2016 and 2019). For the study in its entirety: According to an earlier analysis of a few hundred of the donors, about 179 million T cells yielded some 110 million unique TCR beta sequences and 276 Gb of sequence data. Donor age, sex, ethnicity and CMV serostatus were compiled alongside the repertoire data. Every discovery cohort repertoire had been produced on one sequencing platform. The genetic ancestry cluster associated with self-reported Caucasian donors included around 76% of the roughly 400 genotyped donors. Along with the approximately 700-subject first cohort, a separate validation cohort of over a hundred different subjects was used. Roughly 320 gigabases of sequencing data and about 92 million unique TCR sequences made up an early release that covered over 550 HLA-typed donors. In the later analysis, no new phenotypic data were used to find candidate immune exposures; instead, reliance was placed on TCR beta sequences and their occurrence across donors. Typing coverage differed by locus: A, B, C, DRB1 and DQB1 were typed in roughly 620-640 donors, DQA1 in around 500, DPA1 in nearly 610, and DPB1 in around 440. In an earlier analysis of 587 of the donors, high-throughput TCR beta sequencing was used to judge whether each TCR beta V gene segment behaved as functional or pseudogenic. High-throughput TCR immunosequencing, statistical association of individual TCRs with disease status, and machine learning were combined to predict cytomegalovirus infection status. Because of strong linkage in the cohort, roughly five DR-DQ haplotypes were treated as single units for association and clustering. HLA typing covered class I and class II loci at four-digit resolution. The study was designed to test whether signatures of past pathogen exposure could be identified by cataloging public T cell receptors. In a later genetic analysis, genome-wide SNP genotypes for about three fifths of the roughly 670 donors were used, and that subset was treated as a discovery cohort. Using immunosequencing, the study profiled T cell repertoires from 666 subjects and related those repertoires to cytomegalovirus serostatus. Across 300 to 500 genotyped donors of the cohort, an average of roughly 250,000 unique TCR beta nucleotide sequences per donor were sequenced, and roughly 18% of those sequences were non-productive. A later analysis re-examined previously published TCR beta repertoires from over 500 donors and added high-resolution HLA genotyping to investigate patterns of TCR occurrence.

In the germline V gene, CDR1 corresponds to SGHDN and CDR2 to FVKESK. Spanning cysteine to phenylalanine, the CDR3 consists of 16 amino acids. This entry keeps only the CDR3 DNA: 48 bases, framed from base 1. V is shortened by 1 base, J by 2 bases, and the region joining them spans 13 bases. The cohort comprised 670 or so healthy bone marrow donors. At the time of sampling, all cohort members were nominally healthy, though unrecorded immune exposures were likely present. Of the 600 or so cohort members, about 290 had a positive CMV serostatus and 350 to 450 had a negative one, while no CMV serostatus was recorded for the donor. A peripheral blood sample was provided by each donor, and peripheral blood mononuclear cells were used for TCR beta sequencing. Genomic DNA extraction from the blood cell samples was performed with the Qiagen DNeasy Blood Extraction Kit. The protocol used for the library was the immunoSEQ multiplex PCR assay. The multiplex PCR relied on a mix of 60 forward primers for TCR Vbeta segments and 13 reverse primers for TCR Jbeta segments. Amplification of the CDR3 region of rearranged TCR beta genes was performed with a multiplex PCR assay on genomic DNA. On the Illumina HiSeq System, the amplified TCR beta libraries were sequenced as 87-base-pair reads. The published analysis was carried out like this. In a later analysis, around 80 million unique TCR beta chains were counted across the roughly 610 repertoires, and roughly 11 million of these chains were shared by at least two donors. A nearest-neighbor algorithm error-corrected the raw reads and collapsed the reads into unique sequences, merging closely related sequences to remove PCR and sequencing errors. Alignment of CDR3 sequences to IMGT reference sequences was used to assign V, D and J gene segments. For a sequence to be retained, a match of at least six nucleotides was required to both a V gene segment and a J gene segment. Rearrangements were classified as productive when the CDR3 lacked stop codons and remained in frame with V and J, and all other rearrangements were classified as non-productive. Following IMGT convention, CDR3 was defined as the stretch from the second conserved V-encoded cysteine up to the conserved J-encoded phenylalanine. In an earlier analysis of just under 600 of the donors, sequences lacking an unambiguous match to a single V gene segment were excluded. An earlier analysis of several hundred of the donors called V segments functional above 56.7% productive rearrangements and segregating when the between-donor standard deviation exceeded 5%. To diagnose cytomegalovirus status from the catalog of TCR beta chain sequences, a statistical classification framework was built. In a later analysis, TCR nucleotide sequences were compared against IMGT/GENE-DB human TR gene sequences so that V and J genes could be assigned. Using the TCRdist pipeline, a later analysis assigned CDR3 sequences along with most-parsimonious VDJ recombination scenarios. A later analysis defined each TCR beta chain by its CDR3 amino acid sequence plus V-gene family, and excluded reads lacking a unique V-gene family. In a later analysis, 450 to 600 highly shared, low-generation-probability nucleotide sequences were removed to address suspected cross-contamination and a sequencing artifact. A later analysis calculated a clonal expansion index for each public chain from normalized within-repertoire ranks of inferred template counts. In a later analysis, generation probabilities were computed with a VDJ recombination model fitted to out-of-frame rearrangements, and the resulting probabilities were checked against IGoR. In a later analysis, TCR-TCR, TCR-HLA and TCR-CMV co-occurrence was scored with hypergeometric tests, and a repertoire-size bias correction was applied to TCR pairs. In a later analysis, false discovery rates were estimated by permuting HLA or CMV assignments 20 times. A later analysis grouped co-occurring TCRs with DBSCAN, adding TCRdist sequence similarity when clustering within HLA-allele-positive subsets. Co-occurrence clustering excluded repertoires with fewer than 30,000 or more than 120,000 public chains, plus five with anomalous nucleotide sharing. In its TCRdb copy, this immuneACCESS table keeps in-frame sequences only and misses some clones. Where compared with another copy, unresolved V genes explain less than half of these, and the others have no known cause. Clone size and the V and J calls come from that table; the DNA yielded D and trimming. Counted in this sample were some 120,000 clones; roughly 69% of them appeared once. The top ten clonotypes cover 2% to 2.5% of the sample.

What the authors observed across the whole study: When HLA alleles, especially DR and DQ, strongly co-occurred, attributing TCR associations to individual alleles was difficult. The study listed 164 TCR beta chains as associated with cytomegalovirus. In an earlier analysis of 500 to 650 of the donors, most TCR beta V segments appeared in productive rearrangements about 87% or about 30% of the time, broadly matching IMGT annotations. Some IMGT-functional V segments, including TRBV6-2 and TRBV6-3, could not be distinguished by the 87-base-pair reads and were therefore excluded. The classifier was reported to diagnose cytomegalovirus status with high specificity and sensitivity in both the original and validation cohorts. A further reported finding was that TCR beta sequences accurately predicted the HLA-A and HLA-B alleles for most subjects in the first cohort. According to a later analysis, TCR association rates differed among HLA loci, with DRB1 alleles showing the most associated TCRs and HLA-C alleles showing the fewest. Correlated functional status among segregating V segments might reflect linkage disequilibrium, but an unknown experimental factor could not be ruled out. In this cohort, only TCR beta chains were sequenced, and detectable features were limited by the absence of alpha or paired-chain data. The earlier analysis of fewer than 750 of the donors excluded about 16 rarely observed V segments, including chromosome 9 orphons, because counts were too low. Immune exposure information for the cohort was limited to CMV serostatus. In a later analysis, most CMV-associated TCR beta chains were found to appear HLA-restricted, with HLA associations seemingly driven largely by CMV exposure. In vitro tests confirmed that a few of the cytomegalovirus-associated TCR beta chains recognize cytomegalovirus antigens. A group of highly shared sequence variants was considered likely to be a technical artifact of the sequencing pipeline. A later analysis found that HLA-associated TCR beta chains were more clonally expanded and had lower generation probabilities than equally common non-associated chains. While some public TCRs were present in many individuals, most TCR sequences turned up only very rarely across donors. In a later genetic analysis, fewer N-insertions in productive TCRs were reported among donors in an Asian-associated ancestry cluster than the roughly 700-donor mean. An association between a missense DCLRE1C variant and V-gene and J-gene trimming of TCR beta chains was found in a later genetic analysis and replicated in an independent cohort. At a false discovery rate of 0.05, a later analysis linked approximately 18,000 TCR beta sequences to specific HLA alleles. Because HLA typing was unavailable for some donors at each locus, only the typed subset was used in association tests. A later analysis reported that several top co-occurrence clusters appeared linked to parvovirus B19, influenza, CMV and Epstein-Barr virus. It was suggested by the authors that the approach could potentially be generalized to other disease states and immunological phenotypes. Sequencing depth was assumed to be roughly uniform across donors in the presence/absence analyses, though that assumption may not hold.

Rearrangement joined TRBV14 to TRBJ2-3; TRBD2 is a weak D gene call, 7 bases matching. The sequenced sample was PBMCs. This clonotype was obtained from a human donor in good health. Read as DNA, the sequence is TGTGCCAGCAGCCAAGCCGGGGCGGGGGCCACAGATACGCAGTATTTT. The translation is CASSQAGAGATDTQYF.